The 4 T cell receptor beta chains listed next were all sequenced from one sample in a study of blood T cell repertoires in COVID-19. Data came from immunoSEQ multiplex PCR; TCRdb stores just in-frame clones and leaves some out. The data hold 250,000 to 300,000 clones, with 88% observed a single time. The sequenced sample was PBMCs or T cells enriched from blood (not recorded which). The receptors here all came from a woman in her fifties or sixties in a cohort exposed to, infected with or recovered from COVID-19 (not recorded which).

The chain carries TRBV27 and TRBJ1-4; weak D call: TRBD1 (6 bases). Germline-derived CDR1 and CDR2 are MNHEY and SMNVEV (reference sequence). Trimming took off 1 base at V and 7 bases at J, with 13 bases between the two ends. The CDR3 loop spans 15 amino acids. The DNA for the CDR3 is TGTGCCAGCAGTTTATGGGCAGGGGCGCCTGAAAAACTGTTTTTT. Encoded protein: CASSLWAGAPEKLFF.

This chain uses TRBV30 with TRBJ1-4; 12 bases match TRBD1. Germline assignment: CDR1 GTSNPN and CDR2 SVGIG (reference sequence). The CDR3 extends over 13 amino acids. The V segment lost 7 bases and the J segment 7 bases; nucleotides outside the gene matches: 4. CDR3 sequence: CAFRDRGREKLFF. The CDR3 DNA sequence: TGTGCCTTCAGGGACAGGGGGCGTGAAAAACTGTTTTTT.

This sequence joins TRBV14 and TRBJ2-7; 10 bases map to TRBD1. Looked up from germline, CDR1 is SGHDN and CDR2 is FVKESK. This CDR3 contains 17 residues. The V gene end was trimmed by 3 bases and the J gene end by 2 bases; junction bases not matched to a gene: 10. The DNA of the CDR3 is TGTGCCAGCAGCCATTACTCCGGGACAGGGGTGACCTACGAGCAGTACTTC. As protein: CASSHYSGTGVTYEQYF.

J is TRBJ1-1 and V is TRBV30; perhaps TRBD1 as D (6 bases). The V end lost 2 bases, the J end lost 1 base, and 11 bases lay between the germline ends. The CDR3 sequence is 14 residues long. Germline CDR1 reads GTSNPN; CDR2 reads SVGIG (reference sequence). CDR3 loop: CAWSPGHKNTEAFF. The CDR3, as DNA: TGTGCCTGGAGTCCGGGACACAAGAACACTGAAGCTTTCTTT.